These 8 T cell receptor beta chains share one sample of origin, sequenced in a study of blood T cell repertoires in COVID-19. Some clones are missing from TCRdb's copy, which holds only in-frame ones; the method was immunoSEQ multiplex PCR. This table holds around 150,000 clones, roughly 90% found once. Sequenced sample: peripheral blood. The receptors were gathered from a man aged 55-75 years with acute or convalescent COVID-19.

V and J are TRBV28 and TRBJ2-7; TRBD1 might be the D (5 bases). This CDR3 has 12 residues. V lost 5 bases to trimming and J lost 2 bases, with 7 bases between them. Germline CDR1 MDHEN, CDR2 SYDVKM. CDR3 sequence reads: CASSRTPYEQYF. For the CDR3, the DNA is TGTGCCAGCAGTCGGACACCCTACGAGCAGTACTTC.

The chain combines TRBV12-1 with TRBJ1-1. TRBV12-1 is designated a pseudogene. CDR3 size: 15 residues. The CDR3 spells CASSSRGEGNTEAFF. CDR3 sequence (DNA): TGTGCCAGCAGCTCACGGGGAGAGGGGAACACTGAAGCTTTCTTT.

V gene TRBV7-2 combines with J gene TRBJ1-5; D possibly corresponds to TRBD1 (5 bases). CDR3 length equals 15 residues. V shed 1 base and J shed 6 bases, with 13 bases lying between them. Germline assignment: CDR1 SGHTA and CDR2 FQGNSA. For the CDR3, the DNA is TGTGCCAGCAGCTTAGGGGGGGGAGGCGTTCAGCCCCAGCATTTT. It specifies CASSLGGGGVQPQHF.

The V gene is TRBV6-1, the J gene TRBJ1-3, with D hard to call. Germline V gene lookup returns CDR1 MNHNS and CDR2 SASEGT. This CDR3 has 16 residues. V was clipped by 3 bases and J by 0 bases, with 12 bases between them. The CDR3 sequence is CASSETQHLSGNTIYF. DNA for the CDR3: TGTGCCAGCAGTGAGACTCAGCACCTCTCTGGAAACACCATATATTTT.

This chain links TRBV6-5 with TRBJ2-1; TRBD2 aligns across 8 bases. The CDR3 has 13 amino acids. Germline CDR1 reads MNHEY; CDR2 reads SVGAGI. With 3 bases clipped from V and 15 bases from J, the junction kept 10 bases outside the gene matches. The DNA for the CDR3 is TGTGCCAGCAGTTATGGTGGGGGGACTAGTCCGTTCTTC. It is translated as CASSYGGGTSPFF.

This rearrangement joins TRBV11-2 to TRBJ2-5, with 10 bases aligning to TRBD2. This CDR3 is built from 15 residues. J gave up 5 bases and V 5 bases, and 8 bases lay outside the gene matches. The germline gives CDR1 SGHAT, CDR2 FQNNGV. The CDR3 DNA reads TGTGCCAGCAGCCCCCAGCGGGGGGGCCCGGAGACCCAGTACTTC. Its translation is CASSPQRGGPETQYF.

This clone was picked up one time. The chain carries TRBV19 and TRBJ1-5; D not certain. The V and J ends lost 3 bases and 4 bases respectively, with 10 bases between them. CDR1 and CDR2 from the germline V gene are LNHDA and SQIVND (reference sequence). The CDR3 runs 14 residues. The CDR3 DNA sequence: TGTGCCAGTAGTATGGGCAGTCAGAATCAGCCCCAGCATTTT. As protein: CASSMGSQNQPQHF.

The genes are TRBV10-3 and TRBJ2-7; D uncertain. Germline CDR1 reads ENHRY; CDR2 reads SYGVKD. The CDR3 is made up of 11 amino acids. The V end lost 3 bases, the J end lost 6 bases, and 6 bases lay between the germline ends. CDR3 protein: CAISDSFEQYF. In nucleotides, the CDR3 is TGTGCCATCAGTGATAGTTTCGAGCAGTACTTC.